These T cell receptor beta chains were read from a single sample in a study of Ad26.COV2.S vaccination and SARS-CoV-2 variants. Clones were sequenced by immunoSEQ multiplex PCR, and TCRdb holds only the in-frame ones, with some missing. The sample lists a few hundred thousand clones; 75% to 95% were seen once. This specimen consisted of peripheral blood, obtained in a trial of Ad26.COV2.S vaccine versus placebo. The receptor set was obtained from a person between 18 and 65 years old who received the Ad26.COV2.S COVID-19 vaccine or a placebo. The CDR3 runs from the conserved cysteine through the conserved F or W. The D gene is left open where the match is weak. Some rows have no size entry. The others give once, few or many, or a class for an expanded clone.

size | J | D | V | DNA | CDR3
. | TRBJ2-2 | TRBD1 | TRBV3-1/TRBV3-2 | TGTGCCAGCAGCCAACAGCGCCGACAGGGACATACAAATGGAGGGGAGCTGTTTTTT | CASSQQRRQGHTNGGELFF
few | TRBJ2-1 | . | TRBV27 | TGTGCCAGCAGTTCCGGGACCACCTACAATGAGCAGTTCTTC | CASSSGTTYNEQFF
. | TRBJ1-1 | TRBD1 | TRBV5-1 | TGCGCCAGCAGCTTTACAGGGGGACTGAACACTGAAGCTTTCTTT | CASSFTGGLNTEAFF
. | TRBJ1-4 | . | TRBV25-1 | TGTGCCAGCAGTGTTCGGACAGAGACAACTAATGAAAAACTGTTTTTT | CASSVRTETTNEKLFF
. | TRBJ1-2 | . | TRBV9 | TGTGCCAGCAGCGTAGCTGGGGGGGCTGACTATGGCTACACCTTC | CASSVAGGADYGYTF
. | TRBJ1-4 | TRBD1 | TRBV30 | TGTGCCTGGAGTCGGGACAGGGTCCCAACTAATGAAAAACTGTTTTTT | CAWSRDRVPTNEKLFF
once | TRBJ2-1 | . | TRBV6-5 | TGTGCCAGCAGGGACGTACTGAGCTCCTACAATGAGCAGTTCTTC | CASRDVLSSYNEQFF
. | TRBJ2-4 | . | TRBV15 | TGTGCCACCAGCAGAGATCCAAGCTTAGCCAAAAACATTCAGTACTTC | CATSRDPSLAKNIQYF
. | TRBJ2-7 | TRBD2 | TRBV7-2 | TGTGCCAGCAGCTTAGGACCTAGCGGGGCAACTTACGAGCAGTACTTC | CASSLGPSGATYEQYF
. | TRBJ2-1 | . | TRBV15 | TGTGCCACCAGCAGAGATTTGGGGGGCCCTTACAATGAGCAGTTCTTC | CATSRDLGGPYNEQFF
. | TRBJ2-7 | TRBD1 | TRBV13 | TGTGCCAGCAGCCTGGCACGGGACAGGGTTTACGAGCAGTACTTC | CASSLARDRVYEQYF
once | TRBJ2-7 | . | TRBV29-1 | TGCAGCGTTGAACACGAAAGGAAGCAGTACTTC | CSVEHERKQYF
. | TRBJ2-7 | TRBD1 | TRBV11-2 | TGTGCCAGCAGCTTAGATCTATCAGACAGGGAAGAGCAGTACTTC | CASSLDLSDREEQYF
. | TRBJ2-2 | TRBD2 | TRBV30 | TGTGCCTGGACCCTGCGGGAGGACGGGGAGCTGTTTTTT | CAWTLREDGELFF
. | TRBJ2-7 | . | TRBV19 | TGTGCCAGTAGTATAGATCTTTCCTACGAGCAGTACTTC | CASSIDLSYEQYF
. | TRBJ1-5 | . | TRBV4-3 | TGCGCCAGCAGCCAACAACAGGGAAATCAGCCCCAGCATTTT | CASSQQQGNQPQHF
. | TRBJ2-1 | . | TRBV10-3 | TGTGCCACCCACCCCACACTGACCTACAATGAGCAGTTCTTC | CATHPTLTYNEQFF
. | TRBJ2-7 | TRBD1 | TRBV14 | TGTGCCAGCAGCCCGGGACAGGGATTTCACGAGCAGTACTTC | CASSPGQGFHEQYF
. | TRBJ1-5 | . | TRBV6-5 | TGTGCCAGCGGGTCCCTTAGCAATCAGCCCCAGCATTTT | CASGSLSNQPQHF
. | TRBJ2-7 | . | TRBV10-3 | TGTGCCAGCTCCGGGACGGAGGGATACGAGCAGTACTTC | CASSGTEGYEQYF
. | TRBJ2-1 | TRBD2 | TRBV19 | TGTGCCAGTAGTCCCGGACTAGCGGGAGGATACAATGAGCAGTTCTTC | CASSPGLAGGYNEQFF
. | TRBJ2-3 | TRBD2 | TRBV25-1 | TGTGCCAGCAGTCGGCTAGCGGAAACAGATACGCAGTATTTT | CASSRLAETDTQYF
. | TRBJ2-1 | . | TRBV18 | TGTGCCAGCTCACCACCGGAGAAATCCTACAATGAGCAGTTCTTC | CASSPPEKSYNEQFF
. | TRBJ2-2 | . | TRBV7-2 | TGTGCCAGCAGCTTACAGGCACCGAACACCGGGGAGCTGTTTTTT | CASSLQAPNTGELFF
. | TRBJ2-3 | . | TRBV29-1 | TGCAGCGGGACTACCACAGATACGCAGTATTTT | CSGTTTDTQYF
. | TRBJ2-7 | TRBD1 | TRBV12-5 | TGTGCTAGTGGTTCAGGGACAGCCGCCGACGAGCAGTACTTC | CASGSGTAADEQYF
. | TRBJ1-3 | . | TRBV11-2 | TGTGCCAGCAGCTCCAGGACAGACTCTGGAAACACCATATATTTT | CASSSRTDSGNTIYF
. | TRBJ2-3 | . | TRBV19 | TGTGCCAGTAGTATTCGGCTCGGAGATACGCAGTATTTT | CASSIRLGDTQYF
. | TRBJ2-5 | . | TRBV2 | TGTGCCAGCAGTGTCAGGGGCCAAGAGACCCAGTACTTC | CASSVRGQETQYF
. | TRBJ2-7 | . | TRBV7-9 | TGTGCCAGCAGCTTAACCCCCTACGGGGCCTACGAGCAGTACTTC | CASSLTPYGAYEQYF
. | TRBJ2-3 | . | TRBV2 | TGTGCCAGCAGTAATATCCCAGATACGCAGTATTTT | CASSNIPDTQYF
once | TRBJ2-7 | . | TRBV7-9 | TGTGCCAGCAGTAATACAGGGTCCTACGAGCAGTACTTC | CASSNTGSYEQYF
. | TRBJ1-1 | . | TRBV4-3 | TGCGCCAGCAGCCAAGAGAGGGCCCGGACCGGCACTGAAGCTTTCTTT | CASSQERARTGTEAFF
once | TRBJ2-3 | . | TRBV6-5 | TGTGCCAGCAGTTACTCGTCCATACCCACAGATACGCAGTATTTT | CASSYSSIPTDTQYF
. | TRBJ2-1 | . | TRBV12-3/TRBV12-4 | TGTGCCAGCAGTTTGCGGGAATACAATGAGCAGTTCTTC | CASSLREYNEQFF
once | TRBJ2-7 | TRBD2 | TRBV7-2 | TGTGCCAGCAGCTTAGTTAGCGGGAGCGCATACGAGCAGTACTTC | CASSLVSGSAYEQYF
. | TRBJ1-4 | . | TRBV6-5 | TGTGCCAGCAGTAACACCGCAACTAATGAAAAACTGTTTTTT | CASSNTATNEKLFF
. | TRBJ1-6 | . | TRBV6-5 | TGTGCCAGCAGCAGGGGCAGAAATTCACCCCTCCACTTT | CASSRGRNSPLHF
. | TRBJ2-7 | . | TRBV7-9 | TGTGCCAGCAGCAACCTCCCCGGGACTCCTTCCTACGAGCAGTACTTC | CASSNLPGTPSYEQYF
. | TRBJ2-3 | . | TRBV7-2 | TGTGCCAGCAGCTTAGCTCCTACGACCCCTAGCACAGATACGCAGTATTTT | CASSLAPTTPSTDTQYF
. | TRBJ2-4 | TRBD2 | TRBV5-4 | TGTGCCAGCAGCCATCAGATTGGACTAGGAGAGGCCATTCAGTACTTC | CASSHQIGLGEAIQYF
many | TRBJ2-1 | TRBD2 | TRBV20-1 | TGCAGTGCTAGTCCGGCTAGCGGTATTGAGGAGCAGTTCTTC | CSASPASGIEEQFF
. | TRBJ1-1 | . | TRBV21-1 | TGTGCCAGCAGCAAAGTGGGAGGGGACACTGAAGCTTTCTTT | CASSKVGGDTEAFF
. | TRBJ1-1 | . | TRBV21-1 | TGTGCCAGCAGCACCCGACGGAACACTGAAGCTTTCTTT | CASSTRRNTEAFF
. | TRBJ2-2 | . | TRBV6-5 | TGTGCCAGCAGTAGGAGGACAGCGAACACCGGGGAGCTGTTTTTT | CASSRRTANTGELFF
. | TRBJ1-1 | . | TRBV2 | TGTGCCAGCAGTGAAATCGACCTAGGCAGGGGTACGAACACTGAAGCTTTCTTT | CASSEIDLGRGTNTEAFF
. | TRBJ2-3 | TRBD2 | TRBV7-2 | TGTGCCAGCAGCCTGAGACTAGCGGGGGTTCACACAGATACGCAGTATTTT | CASSLRLAGVHTDTQYF
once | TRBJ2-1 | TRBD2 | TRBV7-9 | TGTGCCAGCAGCTCCTGGACTAGCGGGAGTTACAATGAGCAGTTCTTC | CASSSWTSGSYNEQFF
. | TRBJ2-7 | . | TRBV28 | TGTGCCAGCAGGGTAGCAGGTTATACCTACGAGCAGTACTTC | CASRVAGYTYEQYF
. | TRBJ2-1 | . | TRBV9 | TGTGCCAGCAGCGTGAGGGGGGCCGGCCCAACCTCCTACAATGAGCAGTTCTTC | CASSVRGAGPTSYNEQFF
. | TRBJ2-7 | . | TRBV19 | TGTGCCAGTAGTCAAACCGACAGGAGCTCCTACGAGCAGTACTTC | CASSQTDRSSYEQYF
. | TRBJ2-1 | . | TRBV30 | TGTGCCTGGAGGAGGAGGTCGGGACGTTACAATGAGCAGTTCTTC | CAWRRRSGRYNEQFF
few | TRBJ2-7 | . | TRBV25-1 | TGTGCCAGCTCCCCAACTCCGGGGGAATTCAAGTACTTC | CASSPTPGEFKYF
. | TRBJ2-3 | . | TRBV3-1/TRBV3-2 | TGTGCCAGCAGCCAAGATATGGCTAGTGGGAAGTATTTT | CASSQDMASGKYF
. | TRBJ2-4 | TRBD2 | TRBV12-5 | TGTGCTAGTGGTTTCCTTCGTAGCGGGAGTGGCAAAAACATTCAGTACTTC | CASGFLRSGSGKNIQYF